The 13 T cell receptor beta chains given below trace back to one sample, sequenced in a study of read filtering for tumor transcriptome and immune sequencing. Molecular barcoded adaptors covering alpha/delta and beta/gamma chains were used on approximately 440 ng RNA. TCRdb re-analysed the reads in MiXCR, keeping a single row per CDR3 protein. The data show about 61,000 distinct CDR3 sequences, nearly 20% seen once. Sequencing was carried out using a population of CD138-negative cells sorted from bone marrow. Every receptor here comes from a donor at least 40 years old with multiple myeloma.

This clonotype was observed a few times. The chain is built from TRBV5-5 and TRBJ2-3; D remains unclear. Germline CDR1 SGHKS, CDR2 YYEKEE (reference sequence). The CDR3 is 15 amino acids. The V end lost 2 bases, the J end lost 2 bases, and 12 bases lay between the germline ends. The CDR3 sequence: CASSLRSSFTDTQYF. CDR3 nucleotide sequence: TGTGCCAGCAGCTTACGCAGCAGCTTCACAGATACGCAGTATTTT.

Ten or more counts support this clonotype. The chain joins TRBV2 to TRBJ2-3; D not certain. This CDR3 has 14 residues. The germline CDR1 and CDR2 sequences are SNHLY and FYNNEI. With 2 bases removed from V and 2 bases from J, the gap between germline ends came to 8 bases. CDR3 loop: CASSETVNTDTQYF. DNA of the CDR3: TGTGCCAGCAGTGAAACCGTAAACACAGATACGCAGTATTTT.

This clonotype appeared many times. V is TRBV18 and J is TRBJ2-2; D call uncertain. CDR1 is KGHSH, CDR2 LQKENI, per germline. The V end lost 4 bases, the J end lost 0 bases, and 18 bases lay between the germline ends. The CDR3 totals 18 residues. CDR3: CASSQTASSTTNTGELFF. CDR3 in DNA: TGTGCCAGCTCACAAACCGCCTCTTCGACAACGAACACCGGGGAGCTGTTTTTT. Supplemented by reference TRBV18 and TRBJ2-2, the full variable domain reads NAGVMQNPRHLVRRRGQEARLRCSPMKGHSHVYWYRQLPEEGLKFMVYLQKENIIDESGMPKERFSAEFPKEGPSILRIQQVVRGDSAAYFCASSQTASSTTNTGELFFGEGSRLTVL.

The table lists this clonotype with many counts. The J gene is TRBJ2-1, the V gene TRBV7-2; 8 nucleotides align to TRBD2. Germline V gene data show CDR1 as SGHTA and CDR2 as FQGNSA. There are 13 residues in the CDR3. J gave up 7 bases and V 3 bases, and 2 bases lay outside the gene matches. This CDR3 reads CASSFSGANEQFF. The CDR3 DNA is TGTGCCAGCAGCTTTAGCGGGGCGAATGAGCAGTTCTTC. The complete variable domain, with remaining parts taken from reference TRBV7-2 and TRBJ2-1, reads GAGVSQSPSNKVTEKGKDVELRCDPISGHTALYWYRQSLGQGLEFLIYFQGNSAPDKSGLPSDRFSAERTGGSVSTLTIQRTQQEDSAVYLCASSFSGANEQFFGPGTRLTVL.

V usage is TRBV7-2 and J usage is TRBJ2-3; TRBD2 matches 15 bases. Germline V gene data show CDR1 as SGHTA and CDR2 as FQGNSA. The CDR3 is made up of 18 amino acids. Trimming took 1 base from V and 3 from J; bases not matched to a gene: 5. CDR3 region: CASSLGTSGGARTDTQYF. In nucleotides, the CDR3 is TGTGCCAGCAGCTTAGGGACTAGCGGGGGGGCCAGGACAGATACGCAGTATTTT.

This chain links TRBV6-5 with TRBJ1-2; unclear D gene. Germline V gene lookup returns CDR1 MNHEY and CDR2 SVGAGI. V dropped 5 bases and J dropped 4 bases, with 14 bases sitting between them. This CDR3 is built from 14 residues. CDR3 protein: CASSLFGPGYGYTF. For the CDR3, the DNA is TGTGCCAGCAGTCTCTTTGGACCAGGCTATGGCTACACCTTC.

This clonotype was recorded many times. The gene calls are TRBV3-1 and TRBJ2-1; D is uncertain. Per the germline V gene, CDR1 is LGHDT and CDR2 is YNNKEL (reference sequence). Deletions cut 1 base from V and 2 bases from J, with 6 bases between. This CDR3 region has 14 residues. This chain's CDR3 is CASSQGWAYNEQFF. DNA for the CDR3: TGTGCCAGCAGCCAAGGCTGGGCCTACAATGAGCAGTTCTTC.

The chain uses TRBV29-1 and TRBJ2-5; D may match TRBD1 or TRBD2 (6 bases each). The CDR3 is made up of 13 amino acids. Trimming took 4 bases from V and 4 from J, leaving 13 bases between them. Germline CDR1 and CDR2: SQVTM and ANQGSEA. CDR3 in amino acids: CSVAGARGETQYF. Written as DNA, the CDR3 is TGCAGCGTTGCGGGGGCGCGGGGAGAGACCCAGTACTTC.

This clonotype occurred a few times. The chain has TRBV5-6 and TRBJ2-3, with D possibly called TRBD1 or TRBD2 (5 bases each). In germline, CDR1 is SGHDT, CDR2 YYEEEE. Trimming cost V 3 bases and J 5 bases, with 13 bases left between them. The CDR3 runs to 14 residues. CDR3 nucleotide sequence: TGTGCCAGCAGCTCTACTAGAAGGGGAGATACGCAGTATTTT. Amino acid sequence: CASSSTRRGDTQYF. Full variable domain (remainder filled in from reference TRBV5-6 and TRBJ2-3): DAGVTQSPTHLIKTRGQQVTLRCSPKSGHDTVSWYQQALGQGPQFIFQYYEEEERQRGNFPDRFSGHQFPNYSSELNVNALLLGDSALYLCASSSTRRGDTQYFGPGTRLTVL.

This clonotype showed up just a few times. The chain combines TRBV6-5 with TRBJ2-5; a possible D gene is TRBD2 (5 bases). CDR1 is MNHEY, CDR2 SVGAGI, per germline. V was clipped by 4 bases and J by 1 base, with 10 bases between them. The CDR3 length is 14 residues. CDR3 nucleotide sequence: TGTGCCAGCAGTTCCGGCGGGTTCCAAGAGACCCAGTACTTC. Translation gives CASSSGGFQETQYF.

Notes on this clonotype: A junction boundary mismatches the germline segment, possibly from a read error. The J gene is TRBJ2-1, the V gene TRBV29-1; tentatively, D is TRBD2 (5 bases). Per germline, CDR1 SQVTM and CDR2 ANQGSEA. The CDR3 extends over 14 amino acids. The CDR3 sequence is CSAPWSGGYNGQFF. CDR3 sequence (DNA): TGCAGCGCCCCATGGAGCGGAGGTTACAATGGGCAGTTCTTC.

A word on this clonotype: Given a much more abundant clone one base away, this may be a read error. The chain recombines TRBV5-4 with TRBJ2-3; the match to TRBD2 covers 10 bases. CDR1 is SGHNT, CDR2 YYREEE, per germline (reference sequence). This CDR3 has 16 amino acids. This CDR3 is CASSIPSGGGTDAQYF. The DNA of the CDR3 is TGTGCCAGCAGCATCCCTAGCGGGGGCGGCACAGATGCGCAGTATTTT.

This clonotype was recorded many times. The CDR3 DNA reads TGCGCCAGCAGCTTGGGACAAGAATTAGCCAAAAACATTCAGTACTTC. Translating gives CASSLGQELAKNIQYF. This sequence joins TRBV5-1 and TRBJ2-4; D remains ambiguous. CDR3 length: 16 residues. Deletions cut 0 bases from V and 0 bases from J, with 10 bases between. Germline assignment: CDR1 SGHRS and CDR2 YFSETQ.